The table lists the clone carrying this TCR beta chain with a count of one. Its antigen is not identified. The length of the CDR3 is 13 residues. The V end lost 8 bases, the J end lost 2 bases, and 9 bases lay between the germline ends. CDR1 is ENHRY and CDR2 is SYGVKD in the germline V gene. This sample was taken from a study of shared clonotypes between healthy human individuals. Findings of the study overall: Measured sharing among donors was expected to vary with sequencing depth.

The table came from immunoSEQ multiplex PCR; TCRdb's copy has only in-frame clones and leaves some out. The sample lists roughly 700,000 clones, around 91% occurring once. V and J are TRBV10-3 and TRBJ2-2; TRBD1 is a possible D gene (6 bases). This TCR was sampled from a man younger than 35 in good health. Some clones in this sample may be carry-over from other donors' samples. The sequencing input was memory CD8+ T cells from PBMCs. Documented subset: CD45RO+ cells pooled with CCR7-negative TemRA cells. The CDR3 spells CAIRTANTGELFF. DNA of the CDR3: TGTGCCATCCGGACAGCCAACACCGGGGAGCTGTTTTTT.